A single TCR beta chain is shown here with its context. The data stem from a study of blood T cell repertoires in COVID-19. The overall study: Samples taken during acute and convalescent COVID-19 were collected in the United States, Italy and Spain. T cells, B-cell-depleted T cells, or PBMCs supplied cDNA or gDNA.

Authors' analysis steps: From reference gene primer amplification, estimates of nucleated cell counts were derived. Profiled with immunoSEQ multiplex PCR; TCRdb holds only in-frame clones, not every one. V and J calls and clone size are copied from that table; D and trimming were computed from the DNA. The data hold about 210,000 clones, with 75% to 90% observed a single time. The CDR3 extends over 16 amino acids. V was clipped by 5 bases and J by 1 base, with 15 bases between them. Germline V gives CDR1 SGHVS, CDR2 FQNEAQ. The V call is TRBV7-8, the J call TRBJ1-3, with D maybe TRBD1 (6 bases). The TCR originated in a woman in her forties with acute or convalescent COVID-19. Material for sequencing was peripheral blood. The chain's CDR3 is CASSLTGGRSGNTIYF. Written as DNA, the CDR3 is TGTGCCAGCAGCCTTACCGGGGGGCGTTCTGGAAACACCATATATTTT.